These 20 T cell receptor beta chains originate from one sample sequenced in a study of human T cells and chemical hapten exposure. TCRdb ran MiXCR on the RACE reads and lists one entry per CDR3 protein. Here the sample spans approximately 74,000 distinct CDR3 sequences, approximately 29% being singletons. Specified time point: patch test 1, 2 weeks after DPC sensitization. Noted treatment: therapeutic diphenylcyclopropenone sensitization with weekly scalp DPC. The input for sequencing was whole blood, taken in connection with sensitization to the hapten diphenylcyclopropenone (DPC). These receptors were obtained from a middle-aged man with alopecia areata. Some clones in this sample may be carry-over from other donors' samples.

This clonotype was detected once. The chain employs TRBV28 and TRBJ2-5; D is ambiguous. V was trimmed by 4 bases and J by 5 bases, leaving 11 bases between them. The germline V gene has CDR1 MDHEN and CDR2 SYDVKM. CDR3 length equals 13 residues. The CDR3 DNA sequence: TGTGCCAGCAGTTCCTCTGTTCGGGAGACCCAGTACTTC. It encodes CASSSSVRETQYF.

The J gene is TRBJ1-1, the V gene TRBV19; weak D call: TRBD1 (5 bases). This CDR3 is built from 14 residues. Germline V gene lookup returns CDR1 LNHDA and CDR2 SQIVND (reference sequence). V lost 3 bases to trimming and J lost 7 bases, with 15 bases between them. The CDR3 reads CASSMIMGDREAFF. The DNA of the CDR3 is TGTGCCAGTAGTATGATTATGGGGGACCGTGAAGCTTTCTTT.

Only a few counts were recorded for this clonotype. The J gene is TRBJ2-7, the V gene TRBV5-1; either TRBD1 or TRBD2 may fit D (6 bases each). Looked up from germline, CDR1 is SGHRS and CDR2 is YFSETQ. Trimming removed 0 bases from V and 3 bases from J, with 10 bases in between. The CDR3 has 14 residues. CDR3 amino acids: CASSLGGAVYEQYF. The CDR3 DNA is TGCGCCAGCAGCTTGGGGGGGGCCGTCTACGAGCAGTACTTC.

The chain has TRBV6-1 and TRBJ2-3, with D maybe TRBD2 (5 bases). Germline-derived CDR1 and CDR2 are MNHNS and SASEGT. Trimming removed 5 bases from V and 0 bases from J, with 6 bases in between. CDR3 size: 13 residues. CDR3: CASSRTSTDTQYF. CDR3 nucleotide sequence: TGTGCCAGCAGTAGGACTAGCACAGATACGCAGTATTTT.

The chain combines TRBV6-5 with TRBJ2-7, with 12 nucleotides matching TRBD2. Germline V gene sequence: CDR1 MNHEY, CDR2 SVGAGI. The CDR3 consists of 20 residues. V trimming: 6 bases; J trimming: 1 base; junction bases outside the gene matches: 19. CDR3 sequence: CASSPSLAGGPGQYSYEQYF. DNA of the CDR3: TGTGCCAGCAGCCCCTCCCTAGCGGGAGGGCCGGGGCAGTATTCCTACGAGCAGTACTTC.

This clonotype was seen a few times. The rearrangement joins TRBV5-1 to TRBJ2-7; D is unclear. V was cut by 0 bases and J by 6 bases, with 13 bases left in between. The CDR3 has 14 residues. CDR1 is SGHRS, CDR2 YFSETQ, per germline. DNA of the CDR3: TGCGCCAGCAGCTTGGGTCTTAATATCGTCGAGCAGTACTTC. Translated: CASSLGLNIVEQYF.

The V and J genes are TRBV4-3 and TRBJ2-3, with D perhaps assigned TRBD1 or TRBD2 (5 bases each). The CDR3 is 14 residues long. CDR1 is LGHNA and CDR2 is YSLEER in the germline V gene. The ends were cut back, 5 bases at V and 1 base at J, with 10 bases in the middle. The CDR3 DNA reads TGCGCCAGCAGCAGGGACCTAGGCACAGATACGCAGTATTTT. Its protein is CASSRDLGTDTQYF.

The gene calls are TRBV29-1 and TRBJ1-1, with unresolved D. This CDR3 is 13 amino acids long. Trimming left V 5 bases short and J 2 bases short, with 12 bases between. From germline, CDR1 is SQVTM and CDR2 ANQGSEA. CDR3 region: CSVRGSGNTEAFF. DNA of the CDR3: TGCAGCGTTCGAGGCAGTGGTAACACTGAAGCTTTCTTT.

The V call is TRBV28, the J call TRBJ2-7; 9 positions agree with TRBD1. The germline V gene encodes CDR1 MDHEN and CDR2 SYDVKM. The ends lost 5 bases at V and 5 bases at J; junction bases unmatched: 10. The CDR3 has 15 residues. This CDR3 reads CASSQFGTGLHEQYF. The CDR3 bases are TGTGCCAGCAGTCAGTTCGGGACAGGGCTCCACGAGCAGTACTTC.

There are a few counts of this clonotype. The chain is built from TRBV20-1 and TRBJ2-3; the match to TRBD2 covers 8 bases. The CDR3 is 15 amino acids. Trimming cost V 6 bases and J 2 bases; bases outside gene matches: 10. CDR1 is DFQATT and CDR2 is SNEGSKA in the germline V gene (reference sequence). The CDR3: CSAWSGGESTDTQYF. In DNA form, the CDR3 reads TGCAGTGCGTGGAGCGGGGGAGAGTCCACAGATACGCAGTATTTT.

The chain uses TRBV28 and TRBJ2-5; D ambiguous. The V end was cut by 8 bases, the J end by 4 bases, with 11 bases between. CDR3 length: 12 amino acids. CDR1 MDHEN and CDR2 SYDVKM come from the germline V gene. The CDR3 region is CASGPRRETQYF. CDR3 DNA: TGTGCCAGCGGCCCCCGGAGAGAGACCCAGTACTTC.

V is TRBV28 and J is TRBJ2-7, with 9 bases that match TRBD1. The CDR3 extends over 15 amino acids. J lost 6 bases, V lost 4 bases, and 10 bases had no gene match. The germline V gene has CDR1 MDHEN and CDR2 SYDVKM. The CDR3 DNA is TGTGCCAGCAGTTCTACAGGGGGCGCTTCCCGCGAGCAGTACTTC. It translates to CASSSTGGASREQYF.

In this sample, this clonotype turned up once. The rearrangement links TRBV9 to TRBJ2-2; TRBD1 is a possible D gene (5 bases). Trimming removed 0 bases from V and 4 bases from J, with 10 bases in between. The V gene's germline CDR1 is SGDLS and CDR2 YYNGEE. This CDR3 comprises 15 residues. The CDR3 bases are TGTGCCAGCAGCGTAGTCCAGGGATCCACCGGGGAGCTGTTTTTT. Protein sequence: CASSVVQGSTGELFF.

This clonotype showed up just a few times. The chain couples TRBV2 to TRBJ2-4, with 11 bases matching TRBD2. There are 15 residues in the CDR3. With 6 bases clipped from V and 5 bases from J, the junction kept 6 bases outside the gene matches. Germline-derived CDR1 and CDR2 are SNHLY and FYNNEI. CDR3 protein: CASSSQGLAENIQYF. CDR3 nucleotide sequence: TGTGCCAGCAGCTCCCAGGGACTAGCGGAAAACATTCAGTACTTC.

The sample holds many counts of this clonotype. The junction shows a germline mismatch at one end, possibly a read error. The chain combines TRBV5-1 with TRBJ2-1; 12 nucleotides line up with TRBD2. Germline lookup yields CDR1 SGHRS and CDR2 YFSETQ. The CDR3 has 15 residues. The CDR3 DNA reads as TGTGCCAGCAGCCCTGGACTAGCGGGGTACAATGAGCAGTTCTTC. Its protein is CASSPGLAGYNEQFF.

This clonotype appeared a few times. V usage is TRBV7-2 and J usage is TRBJ1-2; weak D call: TRBD1 (5 bases). With 1 base removed from V and 4 bases from J, the gap between germline ends came to 10 bases. CDR3 size: 14 residues. The germline gives CDR1 SGHTA, CDR2 FQGNSA. CDR3 protein: CASSLGGDLYGYTF. CDR3 DNA: TGTGCCAGCAGCTTAGGGGGCGATCTCTATGGCTACACCTTC.

This clonotype occurred a few times. The rearrangement links TRBV11-1 to TRBJ2-7, with D possibly TRBD2 on 6 matching bases. The CDR3 contains 16 residues. The V and J ends lost 5 bases and 1 base respectively, with 18 bases between them. CDR1 and CDR2 from the germline V gene are SGHAT and FQDESV (reference sequence). The DNA for the CDR3 is TGTGCCAGCAGCCCCCGCCGTGCGGGGCTGTCCTACGAGCAGTACTTC. Translation: CASSPRRAGLSYEQYF.

The rearrangement links TRBV7-2 to TRBJ2-1, with D tentatively TRBD1 (5 bases). Germline assignment: CDR1 SGHTA and CDR2 FQGNSA. The CDR3 extends over 15 amino acids. V lost 5 bases and J 6 bases, leaving 17 bases between the germline ends. CDR3 in DNA: TGTGCCAGCAGCCCACCAGGGTCTCGAATCAATGAGCAGTTCTTC. This sequence encodes CASSPPGSRINEQFF. The whole variable domain, filled in from reference TRBV7-2 and TRBJ2-1, reads GAGVSQSPSNKVTEKGKDVELRCDPISGHTALYWYRQSLGQGLEFLIYFQGNSAPDKSGLPSDRFSAERTGGSVSTLTIQRTQQEDSAVYLCASSPPGSRINEQFFGPGTRLTVL.

The CDR3 sequence is CASNPLGGTGQPQHF. The CDR3 DNA sequence: TGTGCCAGCAACCCCCTCGGGGGGACGGGTCAGCCCCAGCATTTT. The gene calls are TRBV6-2 or TRBV6-3 and TRBJ1-5, with a tentative D call TRBD1 (5 bases). Trimming pared 7 bases from V and 6 bases from J, leaving 19 bases between. CDR3 size: 15 residues. Germline loops: CDR1 MNHEY, CDR2 SVGEGT.

The chain links TRBV28 to TRBJ1-5; 10 nucleotides match TRBD1. Germline lookup yields CDR1 MDHEN and CDR2 SYDVKM. V gave up 6 bases and J gave up 6 bases; unmatched junction bases: 11. The CDR3 runs 16 residues. CDR3: CASRTDRGRLGQPQHF. The CDR3 coding sequence is TGTGCCAGCAGAACCGACAGGGGGCGATTAGGTCAGCCCCAGCATTTT.